One sample yielded the 15 T cell receptor beta chains listed below, sequenced in a study of T cell responses to AZD1222 COVID-19 vaccine. Clones were sequenced by immunoSEQ multiplex PCR, and TCRdb holds only the in-frame ones, with some missing. The sample carries tens of thousands of clones, about 90% recorded once. The sequencing here drew on peripheral blood, taken on day 0 of AZD1222 vaccination. These receptors all come from an adult in good health.

The rearrangement joins TRBV5-6 to TRBJ2-5, with unresolved D. V was clipped by 0 bases and J by 3 bases, with 9 bases between them. Germline V CDR1 and CDR2: SGHDT, YYEEEE. The CDR3 is made up of 14 amino acids. The CDR3 here is CASSLVPREETQYF. CDR3 DNA: TGTGCCAGCAGCTTGGTGCCCCGGGAAGAGACCCAGTACTTC.

This chain links TRBV7-9 with TRBJ1-2; 11 bases fit TRBD1. The V segment lost 5 bases and the J segment 3 bases; nucleotides outside the gene matches: 17. This CDR3 has 19 residues. CDR1 is SEHNR and CDR2 is FQNEAQ in the germline V gene (reference sequence). CDR3 amino acids: CASSIGGPRTGGADYGYTF. The CDR3 DNA sequence: TGTGCCAGCAGCATTGGGGGGCCTCGGACAGGGGGCGCCGACTATGGCTACACCTTC.

The chain links TRBV7-9 to TRBJ2-5; D gene uncertain. The germline V gene has CDR1 SEHNR and CDR2 FQNEAQ (reference sequence). The V end lost 4 bases, the J end lost 2 bases, and 17 bases lay between the germline ends. This CDR3 region has 16 residues. The CDR3 reads CASSSYRIPKQETQYF. CDR3 nucleotides: TGTGCCAGCAGCTCTTACCGGATCCCCAAACAAGAGACCCAGTACTTC.

This chain joins TRBV5-1 and TRBJ1-1, with 7 bases aligning to TRBD1. The CDR3 length is 17 residues. Trimming cost V 2 bases and J 3 bases; bases outside gene matches: 13. Germline CDR1 reads SGHRS; CDR2 reads YFSETQ. CDR3 loop: CASSFGRQGGSDTEAFF. The CDR3 coding sequence is TGCGCCAGCAGCTTCGGCCGCCAGGGGGGATCAGACACTGAAGCTTTCTTT.

This chain connects TRBV11-3 to TRBJ2-1; 8 nucleotides agree with TRBD2. The germline V gene has CDR1 SGHNT and CDR2 YENEEA. With 2 bases clipped from V and 6 bases from J, the junction kept 0 bases outside the gene matches. CDR3 length: 13 amino acids. Here the CDR3 DNA reads TGTGCCAGCAGCTTACTAGCGGGCAATGAGCAGTTCTTC. Translated: CASSLLAGNEQFF.

V gene TRBV4-1 combines with J gene TRBJ2-1; D is unresolved. The V gene's germline CDR1 is MGHRA and CDR2 YSYEKL. The V end lost 0 bases, the J end lost 4 bases, and 13 bases lay between the germline ends. CDR3 length: 16 residues. The DNA for the CDR3 is TGCGCCAGCAGCCAAGATGGCCTCGGGCAGTACAATGAGCAGTTCTTC. Encoded protein: CASSQDGLGQYNEQFF.

The chain employs TRBV4-1 and TRBJ2-1; 8 bases are shared with TRBD2. This CDR3 has 15 amino acids. The V segment lost 1 base and the J segment 10 bases; nucleotides outside the gene matches: 9. The germline V gene has CDR1 MGHRA and CDR2 YSYEKL. The CDR3 sequence: CASSQAASGQKEQFF. The CDR3 DNA reads as TGCGCCAGCAGCCAAGCGGCTAGCGGGCAGAAGGAGCAGTTCTTC.

In its sample, this clone was seen once. The chain joins TRBV4-1 to TRBJ1-5; D uncertain. Looked up from germline, CDR1 is MGHRA and CDR2 is YSYEKL. CDR3 size: 13 residues. Trimming cost V 4 bases and J 5 bases, with 9 bases left between them. CDR3 DNA: TGCGCCAGCAGCCCTCAACCATATCAGCCCCAGCATTTT. Its translation: CASSPQPYQPQHF.

The V gene is TRBV20-1, the J gene TRBJ1-2, with D unclear. This CDR3 comprises 11 residues. Germline values: CDR1 DFQATT, CDR2 SNEGSKA (reference sequence). V was clipped by 6 bases and J by 4 bases, with 9 bases between them. CDR3 residues: CSAHGSYGYTF. In DNA form, the CDR3 reads TGCAGTGCCCACGGCAGCTATGGCTACACCTTC.

CDR3 DNA: TGTGCCAGCAGCCAAGTCGTTTTTGCGGGAGATCCGGATACGCAGTATTTT. The encoded protein is CASSQVVFAGDPDTQYF. This chain uses TRBV3-1 (or the pseudogene TRBV3-2) with TRBJ2-3; 7 bases are a match to TRBD2. The CDR3 sequence is 17 residues long. With V trimmed by 1 base and J by 6 bases, 13 bases remained unmatched. CDR1 is LGHDT and CDR2 is YNNKEL in the germline V gene (reference sequence).

The V call is TRBV14, the J call TRBJ2-3; D might be TRBD1 (6 bases). The CDR3 consists of 16 residues. Germline CDR1 is SGHDN and CDR2 is FVKESK. V gave up 1 base and J gave up 4 bases, with 15 bases separating them. CDR3 nucleotide sequence: TGTGCCAGCAGCCAAGCCGGCAGGGGTGAGGCAGATACGCAGTATTTT. Its translation is CASSQAGRGEADTQYF.

The chain links TRBV27 to TRBJ2-1; D might be TRBD1 or TRBD2, each matching 5 bases. Between the trimmed V and J ends, which lost 5 bases and 2 bases, there was a span of 19 bases. Germline values: CDR1 MNHEY, CDR2 SMNVEV (reference sequence). This CDR3 region has 17 residues. CDR3 amino acids: CASSPVGFGGAYNEQFF. The DNA for the CDR3 is TGTGCCAGCAGTCCGGTGGGTTTTGGGGGAGCCTACAATGAGCAGTTCTTC.

This clone was recorded a few times. The V gene is TRBV27, the J gene TRBJ2-1, with D perhaps matching TRBD2 (6 bases). Germline V gene lookup returns CDR1 MNHEY and CDR2 SMNVEV (reference sequence). V was shortened by 5 bases and J by 7 bases, with 15 bases between the two germline ends. The CDR3 runs 14 residues. CDR3 sequence reads: CASSPGLAPNEQFF. CDR3 in DNA: TGTGCCAGCAGTCCGGGACTTGCCCCGAATGAGCAGTTCTTC.

The chain carries TRBV9 and TRBJ1-2, with 7 bases identical to TRBD1. The V and J ends lost 3 bases and 4 bases, in that order; junction bases with no gene match: 6. CDR1 is SGDLS and CDR2 is YYNGEE in the germline V gene. This CDR3 is built from 14 residues. In DNA, the CDR3 is TGTGCCAGCAGCGAGGGACAGCCGTCCTATGGCTACACCTTC. Its protein is CASSEGQPSYGYTF.

This clone was counted once. This chain joins TRBV19 and TRBJ1-2, with D uncertain. Germline V gene data show CDR1 as LNHDA and CDR2 as SQIVND (reference sequence). V was pared by 5 bases and J by 6 bases, with 13 bases between. This CDR3 comprises 13 residues. CDR3 residues: CASSPPSRDGYTF. The CDR3 nucleotides read TGTGCCAGTAGTCCCCCGTCGCGAGATGGCTACACCTTC.